These 27 T cell receptor beta chains were all obtained from the same sample, sequenced in a study of Ad26.COV2.S vaccination and SARS-CoV-2 variants. Sequencing used immunoSEQ multiplex PCR; TCRdb keeps in-frame clones, though not all of them. The sample lists 410,000 or so clones; 92% were seen once. The treatment denotes: around 19 received Ad26.COV2.S at low or high dose, single or two shots; roughly 5 received placebo; per-sample allocation not given. Specimens were obtained on day 63 following the first vaccine or placebo injection. Sequenced material: peripheral blood, taken in a trial of Ad26.COV2.S vaccine versus placebo. The receptors come from a person aged 18-60 years who received the Ad26.COV2.S COVID-19 vaccine or a placebo.

As to this clone: Other DNA sequences in this sample translate to the same CDR3. The gene calls are TRBV30 and TRBJ1-6; D possibly corresponds to TRBD1 (6 bases). The ends were cut back, 0 bases at V and 7 bases at J, with 10 bases in the middle. The germline gives CDR1 GTSNPN, CDR2 SVGIG (reference sequence). The CDR3 is 14 amino acids. CDR3 nucleotide sequence: TGTGCCTGGAGTGTAGGCCAGGGGAATTCACCCCTCCACTTT. It yields the protein CAWSVGQGNSPLHF.

The genes are TRBV28 and TRBJ2-5, with a tentative D call TRBD1 (6 bases). Germline loops: CDR1 MDHEN, CDR2 SYDVKM. The CDR3 has 15 amino acids. V dropped 10 bases and J dropped 2 bases, with 20 bases sitting between them. CDR3 nucleotide sequence: TGTGCCACCGTAGGGGCCGGGGACAAGCAAGAGACCCAGTACTTC. As protein: CATVGAGDKQETQYF.

This clone occurred once. This chain connects TRBV11-2 to TRBJ2-2; D remains ambiguous. Germline CDR1 SGHAT, CDR2 FQNNGV. This CDR3 contains 13 residues. V lost 5 bases, J lost 7 bases, and 11 bases lay in between. The CDR3 protein is CASSPLYRGELFF. CDR3 bases: TGTGCCAGCAGCCCCCTTTATCGCGGGGAGCTGTTTTTT.

The rearrangement uses TRBV3-1 (or the pseudogene TRBV3-2) and TRBJ1-4, with D possibly matching TRBD1 (6 bases). The CDR3 consists of 14 residues. Deletions cut 4 bases from V and 5 bases from J, with 11 bases between. Germline lookup yields CDR1 LGHDT and CDR2 YNNKEL (reference sequence). The CDR3 protein is CASSPTGTNEKLFF. The DNA for the CDR3 is TGTGCCAGCAGCCCGACAGGTACGAATGAAAAACTGTTTTTT.

The chain couples TRBV5-6 to TRBJ1-5, with D maybe TRBD1 (5 bases). CDR1 is SGHDT, CDR2 YYEEEE, per germline. This CDR3 is built from 15 residues. Trimming removed 4 bases from V and 6 bases from J, with 17 bases in between. CDR3 nucleotides: TGTGCCAGCAGCCGGTCACAGGTGTGGAGTCAGCCCCAGCATTTT. Its translation: CASSRSQVWSQPQHF.

The rearrangement links TRBV7-6 to TRBJ2-3, with a possible D match to TRBD1 (5 bases). Germline CDR1 and CDR2: SGHVS and FNYEAQ. V was pared by 5 bases and J by 2 bases, with 17 bases between. CDR3 size: 16 residues. The CDR3: CASSREAGPSTDTQYF. The CDR3 DNA reads as TGTGCCAGCAGCCGTGAGGCAGGGCCATCCACAGATACGCAGTATTTT.

The V gene is TRBV4-3, the J gene TRBJ1-3; TRBD1 is a possible D gene (5 bases). The CDR3 extends over 16 amino acids. The V end was cut by 0 bases, the J end by 0 bases, with 9 bases between. CDR1 and CDR2 (germline): LGHNA, YSLEER. The CDR3 here is CASSQDRGASGNTIYF. The DNA for the CDR3 is TGCGCCAGCAGCCAAGATAGAGGGGCCTCTGGAAACACCATATATTTT.

Here the CDR3 DNA reads TGCGCCAGCCTTGGGACAGGGGACGGCTACACCTTC. Translated: CASLGTGDGYTF. The chain uses TRBV5-1 and TRBJ1-2; TRBD1 agrees at 10 bases. CDR1 is SGHRS, CDR2 YFSETQ, per germline. CDR3 length: 12 residues. The J segment lost 8 bases and the V segment lost 7 bases, leaving 5 bases of the junction unmatched.

CDR3 DNA: TGTGCCAGCAGCCTACGGGGCATAGCTTATAGCAATCAGCCCCAGCATTTT. Its protein is CASSLRGIAYSNQPQHF. The V call is TRBV7-2, the J call TRBJ1-5; possibly TRBD1 for D (5 bases). The V end lost 5 bases, the J end lost 0 bases, and 17 bases lay between the germline ends. The CDR3 runs 17 residues. Per the germline V gene, CDR1 is SGHTA and CDR2 is FQGNSA.

This chain joins TRBV9 and TRBJ2-2; no definite D call. The V end was cut by 0 bases, the J end by 1 base, with 7 bases between. The germline V gene encodes CDR1 SGDLS and CDR2 YYNGEE. There are 15 residues in the CDR3. CDR3 nucleotides: TGTGCCAGCAGCGTAGTCGCTAGGAACACCGGGGAGCTGTTTTTT. Residues: CASSVVARNTGELFF.

This sequence joins TRBV27 and TRBJ2-7; TRBD1 is a possible D gene (6 bases). The CDR3 loop spans 16 amino acids. The germline V gene has CDR1 MNHEY and CDR2 SMNVEV (reference sequence). The germline V and J ends were trimmed by 3 bases and 2 bases, with 17 bases remaining between them. This chain's CDR3 is CASSFSKDSITYEQYF. The CDR3 coding sequence is TGTGCCAGCAGTTTTAGTAAGGACAGCATCACCTACGAGCAGTACTTC.

CDR3: CASSTDRYRGYTF. The CDR3 DNA reads TGTGCCAGTAGTACCGACAGGTATAGGGGCTACACCTTC. V usage is TRBV19 and J usage is TRBJ1-2; D may be TRBD1 (6 bases). Germline V CDR1 and CDR2: LNHDA, SQIVND (reference sequence). The CDR3 totals 13 residues. V shed 4 bases and J shed 8 bases, with 14 bases lying between them.

CDR3 sequence: CASSLKWGYTDTQYF. In DNA, the CDR3 is TGTGCCAGCAGCTTGAAATGGGGCTACACAGATACGCAGTATTTT. The rearrangement links TRBV5-8 to TRBJ2-3; weak D call: TRBD1 (5 bases). V was cut by 1 base and J by 2 bases, with 11 bases left in between. Germline CDR1 SGHTS, CDR2 YDEGEE. The CDR3 is 15 residues long.

V gene TRBV30 combines with J gene TRBJ2-1; D is ambiguous. Deletions cut 2 bases from V and 15 bases from J, with 17 bases between. The germline CDR1 and CDR2 sequences are GTSNPN and SVGIG (reference sequence). CDR3 length equals 12 residues. This chain's CDR3 is CAWSPVSWDLFF. The CDR3 DNA is TGTGCCTGGAGTCCCGTGTCCTGGGATCTGTTCTTC.

The chain has TRBV19 and TRBJ2-7, with D unclear. This CDR3 has 14 residues. The germline V and J ends were trimmed by 1 base and 1 base, with 8 bases remaining between them. Germline CDR1 reads LNHDA; CDR2 reads SQIVND (reference sequence). This chain's CDR3 is CASSIVHRSYEQYF. The CDR3 DNA is TGTGCCAGTAGTATAGTCCACAGATCCTACGAGCAGTACTTC.

The chain recombines TRBV7-9 with TRBJ2-7, with D tentatively TRBD1 (7 bases). The CDR3 consists of 14 residues. Trimming took 5 bases from V and 4 from J, leaving 15 bases between them. Germline CDR1 and CDR2: SEHNR and FQNEAQ (reference sequence). Here the CDR3 DNA reads TGTGCCAGCAGCCCAGGCGGGACAGCTTACGAGCAGTACTTC. Translating gives CASSPGGTAYEQYF.

Only a few counts were recorded for this clone. The J gene is TRBJ1-1, the V gene TRBV6-2 or TRBV6-3; D gene uncertain. The CDR3 loop spans 13 amino acids. Germline-derived CDR1 and CDR2 are MNHEY and SVGEGT. Trimming cost V 4 bases and J 0 bases, with 6 bases left between them. The CDR3 bases are TGTGCCAGCAGTTTTGGGATGAACACTGAAGCTTTCTTT. It specifies CASSFGMNTEAFF.

The CDR3 sequence: CASSRRGNQETQYF. For the CDR3, the DNA is TGTGCCAGCAGCCGACGCGGCAACCAAGAGACCCAGTACTTC. The chain employs TRBV14 and TRBJ2-5; no clear D. V gave up 4 bases and J gave up 0 bases, with 9 bases separating them. In germline, CDR1 is SGHDN, CDR2 FVKESK. CDR3 length: 14 amino acids.

The chain recombines TRBV7-2 with TRBJ2-7; D not certain. The ends were cut back, 3 bases at V and 0 bases at J, with 6 bases in the middle. The germline V gene encodes CDR1 SGHTA and CDR2 FQGNSA. The CDR3 covers 13 residues. The CDR3 DNA sequence: TGTGCCAGCAGCTTTGAGAGCTCCTACGAGCAGTACTTC. Amino acid sequence: CASSFESSYEQYF.

The chain recombines TRBV4-3 with TRBJ2-5; 9 bases map to TRBD2. V was pared by 0 bases and J by 2 bases, with 7 bases of the junction left unmatched. Germline-derived CDR1 and CDR2 are LGHNA and YSLEER. The CDR3 has 17 amino acids. CDR3 loop: CASSQDAGLAPQETQYF. CDR3 sequence (DNA): TGCGCCAGCAGCCAAGATGCGGGACTAGCCCCACAAGAGACCCAGTACTTC.

The chain combines TRBV3-1 (or the pseudogene TRBV3-2) with TRBJ2-3, with D possibly being TRBD2 (7 bases). Germline CDR1 reads LGHDT; CDR2 reads YNNKEL (reference sequence). This CDR3 spans 14 amino acids. The ends were cut back, 4 bases at V and 2 bases at J, with 10 bases in the middle. The CDR3 nucleotides read TGTGCCAGCAGCCTCCGGGGGGCCACAGATACGCAGTATTTT. This sequence encodes CASSLRGATDTQYF.

The V and J genes are TRBV27 and TRBJ1-2; maybe TRBD1 (5 bases). In germline, CDR1 is MNHEY, CDR2 SMNVEV (reference sequence). This CDR3 is built from 15 residues. V was trimmed by 6 bases and J by 2 bases, leaving 16 bases between them. The CDR3, as DNA: TGTGCCAGCAGGCCCTCAACGACAGTGAACTATGGCTACACCTTC. Translation gives CASRPSTTVNYGYTF.

The chain employs TRBV7-9 and TRBJ1-6; the D is unclear. V was clipped by 5 bases and J by 7 bases, with 15 bases between them. Germline CDR1 SEHNR, CDR2 FQNEAQ (reference sequence). The CDR3 sequence is 15 residues long. CDR3 DNA: TGTGCCAGCAGCCTCAGTAACACGGACAATTCACCCCTCCACTTT. This codes for CASSLSNTDNSPLHF.

V usage is TRBV11-2 and J usage is TRBJ2-1, with TRBD2 matching over 11 bases. Germline assignment: CDR1 SGHAT and CDR2 FQNNGV. The CDR3 has 16 amino acids. Trimming removed 4 bases from V and 2 bases from J; junction bases left unmatched: 4. This CDR3 is CASSYSGGAAYNEQFF. Here the CDR3 DNA reads TGTGCCAGCAGCTATAGCGGGGGGGCGGCCTACAATGAGCAGTTCTTC.

This clone was observed a handful of times. The V call is TRBV3-1 (or the pseudogene TRBV3-2), the J call TRBJ1-4; TRBD1 might be the D (6 bases). The CDR3 length is 11 residues. The germline CDR1 and CDR2 sequences are LGHDT and YNNKEL (reference sequence). The germline V and J ends were trimmed by 8 bases and 11 bases, with 12 bases remaining between them. In nucleotides, the CDR3 is TGTGCCAGCCAGGGGTTGGGGAAACTGTTTTTT. Its translation: CASQGLGKLFF.

This rearrangement joins TRBV4-1 to TRBJ2-7, with 11 bases lining up with TRBD1. The germline V gene encodes CDR1 MGHRA and CDR2 YSYEKL. The length of the CDR3 is 14 residues. J lost 4 bases, V lost 6 bases, and 5 bases had no gene match. DNA for the CDR3: TGCGCCAGCAGTCGGACAGGGGGCTTTTACGAGCAGTACTTC. This sequence encodes CASSRTGGFYEQYF.

The V and J genes are TRBV28 and TRBJ1-2; D is ambiguous. V was pared by 6 bases and J by 3 bases, with 11 bases between. CDR3 length: 13 residues. Germline CDR1 is MDHEN and CDR2 is SYDVKM. This CDR3 is CASSSTWDYGYTF. Written as DNA, the CDR3 is TGTGCCAGCAGCTCCACATGGGACTATGGCTACACCTTC.